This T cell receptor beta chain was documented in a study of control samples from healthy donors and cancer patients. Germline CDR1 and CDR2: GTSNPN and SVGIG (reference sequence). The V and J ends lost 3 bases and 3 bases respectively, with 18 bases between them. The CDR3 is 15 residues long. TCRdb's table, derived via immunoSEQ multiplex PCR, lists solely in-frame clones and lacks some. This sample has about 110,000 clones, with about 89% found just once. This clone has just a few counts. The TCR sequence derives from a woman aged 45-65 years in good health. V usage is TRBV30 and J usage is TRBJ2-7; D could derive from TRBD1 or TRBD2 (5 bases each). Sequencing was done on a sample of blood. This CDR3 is CAWRPLSGGSYEQYF. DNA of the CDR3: TGTGCCTGGAGGCCCCTCAGTGGGGGTAGCTACGAGCAGTACTTC.